This TCR beta chain was observed in a study of early T cells in non-severe SARS-CoV-2 infection. Findings and caveats of the study: There was a bias toward anti-spike CD8 responses in VDJdb matching, which missed private and CD4 specificities.

Germline lookup yields CDR1 MDHEN and CDR2 SYDVKM. Trimming removed 5 bases at V and 5 bases at J, with 16 bases between. The CDR3 has 14 residues. Unique molecular identifier tags were affixed to discrete cDNA molecules. TCRdb fed the 5' RACE reads into MiXCR, producing one record per CDR3 protein. The table shows tens of thousands of distinct CDR3 sequences, with around 12% occurring only once. There are a few counts of this clonotype. Its antigen is still unknown. Source: whole blood, taken at baseline. The rearrangement uses TRBV28 and TRBJ2-7; D ambiguous. The sequence was obtained from an adult who was a healthcare worker with PCR-confirmed SARS-CoV-2 infection or an uninfected control (not recorded which). CDR3 bases: TGTGCCAGCAGTCTCCGCCCGAGACACGACGAGCAGTACTTC. It encodes CASSLRPRHDEQYF.